This T cell receptor beta chain was recorded in a study of cytomegalovirus exposure and HLA in healthy donors. Findings of the study overall: At a 0.05 false discovery rate, a later analysis found around 17,000 TCR beta sequences to be associated with HLA alleles. In a later analysis, HLA-C alleles had the fewest associated TCRs, DRB1 alleles the most. Likely technical artifact: a cluster of highly shared sequence variants.

J gave up 3 bases and V 4 bases, and 2 bases lay outside the gene matches. The CDR3 has 14 amino acids. Germline V lookup: CDR1 SGHNT, CDR2 YENEEA. PCR used 60 Vbeta primers and 13 Jbeta primers. In the authors' methods: An analysis that came later counted some 80 million unique TCR beta chains, about 10 million shared. Here immunoSEQ multiplex PCR was the method, and the copy in TCRdb shows in-frame clones only, minus some. The V and J calls and clone size come from that table; D and trimming were worked out from the DNA. Counted here are 75,000 to 100,000 clones, roughly four fifths occurring once; the ten biggest clones make up 5.2%. Concerning this clone itself: The antigen remains undetermined.

The sample taken for sequencing was PBMCs. The source of this sequence is a man aged 35 to 55 in good health and CMV-seropositive. V is TRBV11-3 and J is TRBJ1-1; 10 bases are shared with TRBD1. In DNA, the CDR3 is TGTGCCAGCAGCTCCGGGACAGGGGACACTGAAGCTTTCTTT. Its protein is CASSSGTGDTEAFF.